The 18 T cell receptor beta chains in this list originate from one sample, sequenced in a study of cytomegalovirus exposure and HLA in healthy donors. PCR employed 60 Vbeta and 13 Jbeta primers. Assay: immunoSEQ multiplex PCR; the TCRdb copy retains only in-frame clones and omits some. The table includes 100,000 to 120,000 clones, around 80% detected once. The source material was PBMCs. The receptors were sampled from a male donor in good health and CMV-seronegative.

The CDR3 protein is CASSGTGATGELFF. In nucleotides, the CDR3 is TGCGCCAGCTCCGGGACAGGGGCAACCGGGGAGCTGTTTTTT. The chain recombines TRBV5-1 with TRBJ2-2, with 10 bases identical to TRBD1. Germline values: CDR1 SGHRS, CDR2 YFSETQ. This CDR3 has 14 amino acids. The ends lost 7 bases at V and 5 bases at J; junction bases unmatched: 5.

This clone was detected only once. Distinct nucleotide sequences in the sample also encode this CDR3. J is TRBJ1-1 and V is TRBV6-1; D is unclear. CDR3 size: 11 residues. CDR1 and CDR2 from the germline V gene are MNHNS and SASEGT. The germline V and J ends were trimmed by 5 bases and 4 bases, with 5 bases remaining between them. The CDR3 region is CASSRGTEAFF. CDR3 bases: TGTGCCAGCAGTCGGGGCACTGAAGCTTTCTTT.

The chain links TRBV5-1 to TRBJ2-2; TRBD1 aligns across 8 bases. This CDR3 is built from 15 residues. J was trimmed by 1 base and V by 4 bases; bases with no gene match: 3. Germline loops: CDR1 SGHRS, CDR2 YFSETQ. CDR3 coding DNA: TGCGCCAGCAGCCACGGACAGGGGAACACCGGGGAGCTGTTTTTT. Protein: CASSHGQGNTGELFF.

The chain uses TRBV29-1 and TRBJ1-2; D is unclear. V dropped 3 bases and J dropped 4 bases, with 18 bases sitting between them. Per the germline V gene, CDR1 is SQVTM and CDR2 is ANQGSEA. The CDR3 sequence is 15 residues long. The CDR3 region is CSVDWSGPQSYGYTF. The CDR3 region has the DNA TGCAGCGTTGACTGGTCTGGGCCGCAGTCCTATGGCTACACCTTC.

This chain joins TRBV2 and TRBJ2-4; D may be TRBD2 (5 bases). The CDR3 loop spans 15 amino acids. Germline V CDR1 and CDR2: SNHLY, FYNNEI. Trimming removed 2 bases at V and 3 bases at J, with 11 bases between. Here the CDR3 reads CASSELWEHKNIQYF. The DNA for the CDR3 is TGTGCCAGCAGTGAACTGTGGGAGCACAAAAACATTCAGTACTTC.

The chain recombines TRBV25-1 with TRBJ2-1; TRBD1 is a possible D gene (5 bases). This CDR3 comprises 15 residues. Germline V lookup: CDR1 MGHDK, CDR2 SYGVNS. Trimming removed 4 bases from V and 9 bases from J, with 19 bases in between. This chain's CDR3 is CASSGAVQVTGEQFF. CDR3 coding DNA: TGTGCCAGCAGTGGGGCGGTACAGGTGACGGGTGAGCAGTTCTTC.

This chain's CDR3 is CASSLDRGQEGTEAFF. In DNA form, the CDR3 reads TGTGCCAGCTCACTGGACAGGGGGCAAGAAGGCACTGAAGCTTTCTTT. The gene calls are TRBV18 and TRBJ1-1; 11 bases match TRBD1. CDR1 KGHSH and CDR2 LQKENI come from the germline V gene. This CDR3 has 16 amino acids. Unmatched junction bases numbered 8, after V lost 4 bases and J lost 4 bases.

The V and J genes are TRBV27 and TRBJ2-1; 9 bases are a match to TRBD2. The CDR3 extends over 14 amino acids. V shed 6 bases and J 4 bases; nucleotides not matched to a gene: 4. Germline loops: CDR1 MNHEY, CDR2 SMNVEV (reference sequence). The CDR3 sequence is CASRGTSLYNEQFF. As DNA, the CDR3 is TGTGCCAGCAGAGGGACTAGCTTGTACAATGAGCAGTTCTTC.

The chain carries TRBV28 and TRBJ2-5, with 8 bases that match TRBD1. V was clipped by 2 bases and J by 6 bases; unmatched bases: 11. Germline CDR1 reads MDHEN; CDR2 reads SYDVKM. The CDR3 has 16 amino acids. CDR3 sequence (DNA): TGTGCCAGCAGTTTAACCGGGACAGGTGGAATAAAGACCCAGTACTTC. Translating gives CASSLTGTGGIKTQYF.

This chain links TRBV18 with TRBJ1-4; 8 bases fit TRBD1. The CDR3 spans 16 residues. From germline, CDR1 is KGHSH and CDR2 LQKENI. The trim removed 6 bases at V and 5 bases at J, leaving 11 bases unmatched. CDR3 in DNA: TGTGCCAGCTCGCTACCCGGGACAGGCGGGAATGAAAAACTGTTTTTT. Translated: CASSLPGTGGNEKLFF.

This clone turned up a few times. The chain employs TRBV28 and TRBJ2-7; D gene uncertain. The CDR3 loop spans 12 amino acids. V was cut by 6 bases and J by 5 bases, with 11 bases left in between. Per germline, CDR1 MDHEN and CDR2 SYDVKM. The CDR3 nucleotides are TGTGCCAGCAGACTCAGCGCAAACGAGCAGTACTTC. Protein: CASRLSANEQYF.

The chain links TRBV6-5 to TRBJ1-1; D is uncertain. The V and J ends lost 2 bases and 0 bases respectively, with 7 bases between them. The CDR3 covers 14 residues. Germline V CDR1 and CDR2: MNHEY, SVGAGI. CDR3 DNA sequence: TGTGCCAGCAGTTACGACACAGTGAACACTGAAGCTTTCTTT. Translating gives CASSYDTVNTEAFF.

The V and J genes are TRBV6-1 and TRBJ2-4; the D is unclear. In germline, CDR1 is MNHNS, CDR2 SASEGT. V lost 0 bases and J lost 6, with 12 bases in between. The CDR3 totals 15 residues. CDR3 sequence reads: CASSEASQEINIQYF. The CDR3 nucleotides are TGTGCCAGCAGTGAAGCCAGCCAGGAAATAAACATTCAGTACTTC.

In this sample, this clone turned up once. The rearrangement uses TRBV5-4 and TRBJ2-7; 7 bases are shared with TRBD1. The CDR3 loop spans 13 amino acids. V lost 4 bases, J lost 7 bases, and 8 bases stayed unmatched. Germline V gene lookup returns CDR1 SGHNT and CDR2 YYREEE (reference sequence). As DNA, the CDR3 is TGTGCCAGCAGCCCTAGAGGGGGCGCGGAGCAGTACTTC. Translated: CASSPRGGAEQYF.

The CDR3 DNA sequence: TGTGCCAGCAGCCCCGGGACTAGCGATCACAATGAGCAGTTCTTC. Amino acids: CASSPGTSDHNEQFF. This rearrangement joins TRBV28 to TRBJ2-1; 10 bases agree with TRBD2. The CDR3 consists of 15 residues. CDR1 is MDHEN, CDR2 SYDVKM, per germline. The V and J ends lost 6 bases and 5 bases, in that order; junction bases with no gene match: 7.

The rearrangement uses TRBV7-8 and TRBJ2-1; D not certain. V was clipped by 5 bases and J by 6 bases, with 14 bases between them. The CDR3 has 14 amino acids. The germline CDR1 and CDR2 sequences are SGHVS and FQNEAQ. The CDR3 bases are TGTGCCAGCAGCAGTAGCCCCGGCGGCAATGAGCAGTTCTTC. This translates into CASSSSPGGNEQFF.

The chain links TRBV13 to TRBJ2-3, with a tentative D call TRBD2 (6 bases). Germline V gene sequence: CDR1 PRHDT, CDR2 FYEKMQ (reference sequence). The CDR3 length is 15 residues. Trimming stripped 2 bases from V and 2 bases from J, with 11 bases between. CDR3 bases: TGTGCCAGCAGCTTATTCGGCGGGGTCACAGATACGCAGTATTTT. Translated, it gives CASSLFGGVTDTQYF.

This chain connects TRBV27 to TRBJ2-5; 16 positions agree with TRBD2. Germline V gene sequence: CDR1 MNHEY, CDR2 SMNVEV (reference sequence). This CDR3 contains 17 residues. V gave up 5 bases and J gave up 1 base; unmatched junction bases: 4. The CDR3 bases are TGTGCCAGCAGTCCCGGGACTAGCGGGAGGGGCCAAGAGACCCAGTACTTC. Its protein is CASSPGTSGRGQETQYF.